The rows below give T cell receptor beta chains drawn from one sample of a study of early T cells in non-severe SARS-CoV-2 infection. TCRdb called the 5' RACE reads again in MiXCR, with one record for every CDR3 protein. Here the sample spans about 38,000 distinct CDR3 sequences, around 4.6% being singletons. Source material: whole blood. The source of these receptors is an adult who was a healthcare worker with PCR-confirmed SARS-CoV-2 infection or an uninfected control (not recorded which). The conserved cysteine and the conserved F or W are not part of the CDR3 here. Each record gives: V gene, CDR3 protein.

TRBV20-1	SASAGATSTDTQY
TRBV6-5	ASSYSQGPGDEQF
TRBV5-8	ASSSGFVQPQH
TRBV30	AWSFSSIYGYT
TRBV6-1	ASSPGLAAGANVLT
TRBV3-1	ASSQGQYTEAF
TRBV20-1	SATTRQGLSYNEQF
TRBV12-3/TRBV12-4	ASTRREWDLYNEQF
TRBV4-1	ASSQDRPIRAADQNIGAF
TRBV27	ASSLRGGAVYGYT
TRBV20-1	SARVARTQQETQY
TRBV13	ASREGQINQPQH
TRBV15	ATSRAGANVLT
TRBV3-1	ASSQETTPYEQY
TRBV29-1	SVTGLAGGQETQY
TRBV18	ASSRDSAGNTIY
TRBV29-1	SVGAGREQY
TRBV30	AWSAGLVETQY
TRBV7-2	ASSLAAATDTQY
TRBV18	ASSPPVRGASFYEQF
TRBV10-3	AVNSGANVLT
TRBV7-9	ASSFSELAGGRATDTQY
TRBV12-3/TRBV12-4	ASSFNEQF
TRBV7-2	ASSLSEGPYGYT
TRBV29-1	SVGGDSYGYT
TRBV10-3	AISELVHEQF
TRBV20-1	SARDLRGGYQETQY
TRBV12-3/TRBV12-4	ASSFALAGTGELF
TRBV5-1	ASSLAPASETQY
TRBV11-2	ASSSSGTSGDTQY
TRBV12-3/TRBV12-4	ASSPGGSGGTDTQY
TRBV29-1	SVGGESYGGYT
TRBV12-5	ASGPVYEQY
TRBV30	AWRDQGNNSPLH
TRBV6-5	ASTYSKSPSSGNTIY
TRBV28	ASSLAPGLAVYEQY
TRBV20-1	SASVRTDTQY
TRBV5-5	ASSTLLQGREQY
TRBV12-5	ASGSKAGTDTQY
TRBV7-9	ASSLTDRGEQY
TRBV11-3	ASSKGDLDSEQY
TRBV20-1	SASRAREGEQY
TRBV12-3/TRBV12-4	ASSKQGDTGELF
TRBV5-6	ASSLLSSHSGNTIY
TRBV7-6	ASSQGGGLQETQY
TRBV5-4	ASSLRGGHYEQY
TRBV7-9	ASSLGQENTEAF